This TCR beta chain was sequenced for a study of blood T cell repertoires in COVID-19. Original processing methods: It was from reference gene primer amplification that nucleated cell counts were estimated. The data were produced by immunoSEQ multiplex PCR, yet TCRdb's version contains in-frame clones alone and is incomplete. That table is the source of V, J and clone size, and D and trimming were worked out from the DNA. Here the sample spans hundreds of thousands of clones, approximately 89% being singletons. Participants spanned ages about 18 to 95 years and resided in roughly 22 US areas. Researchers sorted participants into cohorts using their self-reported clinical history. Per germline, CDR1 SGDLS and CDR2 YYNGEE. Trimming took 1 base from V and 4 from J; bases not matched to a gene: 1. This CDR3 is 15 amino acids long.

Sequenced material: PBMCs or T cells enriched from blood (not recorded which). This chain uses TRBV9 with TRBJ2-2; the match to TRBD1 covers 10 bases. The receptor was isolated from a young woman with acute COVID-19. The chain's CDR3 is CASSVRDRGTGELFF. CDR3 in DNA: TGTGCCAGCAGCGTACGGGACAGGGGCACCGGGGAGCTGTTTTTT.